Presented here are 14 T cell receptor beta chains from one specimen sequenced in a study of a mutant IDH1 vaccine in newly diagnosed glioma. These TCRs are of unknown antigen specificity. The time point was: week 35, safety follow-up. Every single dose of the vaccine, 300 ug of mutant IDH1 20-mer peptide, came with topical imiquimod. Some clones are missing from TCRdb's copy, which holds only in-frame ones; the method was immunoSEQ multiplex PCR. This table has about 64,000 clones, about 74% appearing once. The sequences come from PBMCs, collected from a glioma patient whose treatment included an IDH1 peptide vaccine. The receptor source for this set is a middle-aged man with glioma.

The genes are TRBV7-9 and TRBJ1-4; no definite D call. Trimming took 7 bases from V and 6 from J, leaving 15 bases between them. There are 14 residues in the CDR3. Per the germline V gene, CDR1 is SEHNR and CDR2 is FQNEAQ (reference sequence). In DNA form, the CDR3 reads TGTGCCAGCATCGCCGCCGGGAACGATGAAAAACTGTTTTTT. Encoded protein: CASIAAGNDEKLFF.

The chain links TRBV19 to TRBJ1-1, with a weak D call TRBD1 (5 bases). V was cut by 4 bases and J by 4 bases, with 7 bases left in between. The CDR3 length is 12 residues. The germline gives CDR1 LNHDA, CDR2 SQIVND (reference sequence). The CDR3 loop is CASSTGPTEAFF. CDR3 bases: TGTGCCAGTAGTACGGGGCCCACTGAAGCTTTCTTT.

The chain combines TRBV2 with TRBJ1-2; the D is unclear. CDR1 and CDR2 from the germline V gene are SNHLY and FYNNEI. Trimming cost V 4 bases and J 2 bases, with 8 bases left between them. CDR3 length: 13 amino acids. The chain's CDR3 is CASSVARNYGYTF. DNA for the CDR3: TGTGCCAGCAGTGTTGCCAGAAACTATGGCTACACCTTC.

The chain couples TRBV5-6 to TRBJ1-1; 10 bases are a match to TRBD1. The CDR3 extends over 18 amino acids. The trim removed 0 bases at V and 0 bases at J, leaving 8 bases unmatched. Per the germline V gene, CDR1 is SGHDT and CDR2 is YYEEEE. The CDR3 bases are TGTGCCAGCAGCTTGGGACAGGGGGCTTTCGGGATGAACACTGAAGCTTTCTTT. This sequence encodes CASSLGQGAFGMNTEAFF.

The chain's CDR3 is CASSLAKVAQQFF. The DNA of the CDR3 is TGTGCCAGCAGCTTAGCAAAGGTAGCCCAGCAGTTCTTC. The chain couples TRBV7-6 to TRBJ2-1; D is ambiguous. The CDR3 runs 13 residues. V gave up 0 bases and J gave up 11 bases, with 11 bases separating them. Germline V gives CDR1 SGHVS, CDR2 FNYEAQ.

The table lists this clone with a few counts. The chain is built from TRBV27 and TRBJ2-7, with 7 bases aligning to TRBD1. This CDR3 comprises 15 residues. Trimming removed 3 bases from V and 1 base from J; junction bases left unmatched: 6. Germline V gene lookup returns CDR1 MNHEY and CDR2 SMNVEV (reference sequence). The CDR3 DNA reads TGTGCCAGCAGTTTTTGGACAGGACCTTCCTACGAGCAGTACTTC. This encodes CASSFWTGPSYEQYF.

This clone was observed a single time. V gene TRBV2 combines with J gene TRBJ1-5; no clear D. The CDR3 totals 15 residues. The V end was cut by 1 base, the J end by 10 bases, with 17 bases between. Germline V gene lookup returns CDR1 SNHLY and CDR2 FYNNEI. The CDR3 region has the DNA TGTGCCAGCAGTGAAGTTGACAACTCCTTAGGACCCCAGCATTTT. It is translated as CASSEVDNSLGPQHF.

The chain combines TRBV15 with TRBJ1-5; no reliable D call. Trimming pared 5 bases from V and 1 base from J, leaving 12 bases between. CDR3 length equals 15 residues. CDR1 is LNHNV and CDR2 is YYDKDF in the germline V gene (reference sequence). The CDR3 sequence is CATSRGGSSNQPQHF. The CDR3 nucleotides read TGTGCCACCAGCCGTGGAGGATCGAGCAATCAGCCCCAGCATTTT. The whole variable domain, remainder taken from reference TRBV15 and TRBJ1-5, is DAMVIQNPRYQVTQFGKPVTLSCSQTLNHNVMYWYQQKSSQAPKLLFHYYDKDFNNEADTPDNFQSRRPNTSFCFLDIRSPGLGDTAMYLCATSRGGSSNQPQHFGDGTRLSIL.

V gene TRBV19 combines with J gene TRBJ2-1; 11 bases match TRBD1. The junction had 12 bases not matched to a gene; V was cut back by 4 bases and J by 1 base. In germline, CDR1 is LNHDA, CDR2 SQIVND (reference sequence). This CDR3 is built from 19 residues. CDR3 protein: CASSTGTGGMVSSYNEQFF. The CDR3 coding sequence is TGTGCCAGTAGTACCGGGACAGGGGGGATGGTATCGTCCTACAATGAGCAGTTCTTC.

This rearrangement joins TRBV27 to TRBJ2-7; D not resolved. V was pared by 7 bases and J by 0 bases, with 7 bases between. Germline V lookup: CDR1 MNHEY, CDR2 SMNVEV (reference sequence). The CDR3 is made up of 12 amino acids. The CDR3 reads CASISASYEQYF. For the CDR3, the DNA is TGTGCCAGCATATCGGCCTCCTACGAGCAGTACTTC.

This clone appeared a single time. J is TRBJ2-4 and V is TRBV5-1; maybe TRBD2 (6 bases). This CDR3 region has 16 residues. Germline-derived CDR1 and CDR2 are SGHRS and YFSETQ. The V and J ends lost 3 bases and 0 bases respectively, with 13 bases between them. Here the CDR3 reads CASSSGLPLAKNIQYF. Written as DNA, the CDR3 is TGCGCCAGCAGCTCCGGACTACCACTAGCCAAAAACATTCAGTACTTC.

This rearrangement joins TRBV27 to TRBJ1-2; 7 bases agree with TRBD1. This CDR3 is built from 15 residues. V lost 2 bases to trimming and J lost 5 bases; unmatched junction nucleotides: 8. Germline V gene data show CDR1 as MNHEY and CDR2 as SMNVEV (reference sequence). The CDR3 DNA reads as TGTGCCAGCAGTTTAATACCAGGGGGAGGATATGGCTACACCTTC. Its translation: CASSLIPGGGYGYTF.

Concerning this clone: Other DNA sequences in the same sample also yield this CDR3. The CDR3 DNA follows: TGTGCCAGTAGTACGGGCAGATCCTACGAGCAGTACTTC. It codes for CASSTGRSYEQYF. The rearrangement uses TRBV19 and TRBJ2-7; D is ambiguous. Between the trimmed V and J ends, which lost 4 bases and 1 base, there was a span of 8 bases. The CDR3 extends over 13 amino acids. The germline V gene has CDR1 LNHDA and CDR2 SQIVND (reference sequence).

The chain has TRBV20-1 and TRBJ1-1; D remains unclear. CDR3 length: 11 amino acids. With 8 bases removed from V and 4 bases from J, the gap between germline ends came to 11 bases. Germline CDR1 DFQATT, CDR2 SNEGSKA (reference sequence). The CDR3 DNA sequence: TGCAGTTTCATGATGAGCACTGAAGCTTTCTTT. Encoded protein: CSFMMSTEAFF.